This TCR beta chain is from a study of blood T cell repertoires in COVID-19. As for the study in general: The analysed material was cDNA or gDNA that came from T cells, B-cell-depleted T cells, or PBMCs.

This CDR3 contains 18 residues. The ends lost 1 base at V and 8 bases at J; junction bases unmatched: 15. The germline V gene has CDR1 MDHEN and CDR2 SYDVKM. In the study's own analysis: Amplified reference gene primers provided the basis for estimating nucleated cell counts. TCRdb keeps only in-frame clones here, not all; method: immunoSEQ multiplex PCR. D and trimming come from the DNA, and the V and J calls and clone size come from that table. The sample contains 260,000 or so clones, around four fifths of which appear only once. Sequencing was performed on peripheral blood. The chain couples TRBV28 to TRBJ2-1; TRBD2 matches at 9 bases. The receptor's source is a man older than 75 with acute or convalescent COVID-19. For the CDR3, the DNA is TGTGCCAGCAGTTTATACCCCCTAGGTGGCGGGGGGGCTGATGAGCAGTTCTTC. Encoded protein: CASSLYPLGGGGADEQFF.